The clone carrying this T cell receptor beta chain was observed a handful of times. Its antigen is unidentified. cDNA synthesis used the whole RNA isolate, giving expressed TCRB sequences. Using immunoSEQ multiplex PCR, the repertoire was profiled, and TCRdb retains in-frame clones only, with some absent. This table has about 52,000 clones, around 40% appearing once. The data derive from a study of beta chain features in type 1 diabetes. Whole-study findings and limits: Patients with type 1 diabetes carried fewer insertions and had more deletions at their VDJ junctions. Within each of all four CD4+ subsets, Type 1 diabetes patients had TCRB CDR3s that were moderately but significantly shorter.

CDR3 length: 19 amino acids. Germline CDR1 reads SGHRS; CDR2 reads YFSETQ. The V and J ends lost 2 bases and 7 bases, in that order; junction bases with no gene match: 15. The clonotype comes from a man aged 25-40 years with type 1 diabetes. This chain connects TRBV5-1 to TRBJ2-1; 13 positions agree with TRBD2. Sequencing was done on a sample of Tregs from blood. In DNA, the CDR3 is TGCGCCAGCAGCTTAAAGGCGGGATCTACTAGCGGGAGGGAGAATGAGCAGTTCTTC. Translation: CASSLKAGSTSGRENEQFF.